A selection of T cell receptor beta chains follows, all from one sample in a study of T cell changes during pregnancy in multiple sclerosis. Profiling relied on immunoSEQ multiplex PCR, and the TCRdb table lists in-frame clones only, not all of them. The table lists tens of thousands of clones, 85% to 95% of them singletons, with about 2% in the top ten. The specimen comprised peripheral blood, sampled after pregnancy. The receptor set was obtained from a female donor with multiple sclerosis, enrolled in a pregnancy study. Each CDR3 is given with its conserved first and last residue. The D gene is left open where the match is weak. Part of the rows lack a size; the others show once, few, many or a class for expanded clones.

D gene,clone size,V gene,J gene,CDR3 DNA,CDR3 protein
NA,NA,TRBV2,TRBJ1-2,TGTGCCAGCAGTGAAGGACCAGGGATTGATGGCTACACCTTC,CASSEGPGIDGYTF
NA,once,TRBV5-1,TRBJ1-5,TGCGCCAGCAGCTTGGAACGGGATCAGCCCCAGCATTTT,CASSLERDQPQHF
TRBD1,NA,TRBV6-5,TRBJ2-1,TGTGCCAGCAGTTCGATAAGGACAGGGCGGAATGAGCAGTTCTTC,CASSSIRTGRNEQFF
TRBD2,NA,TRBV6-1,TRBJ2-7,TGTGCCAGCAGTGAAGGCGGGAGGGCCTGGGAGCAGTACTTC,CASSEGGRAWEQYF
NA,once,TRBV14,TRBJ1-1,TGTGCCAGCAGCCAAGGTGGGAGGGGGAGGACTGAAGCTTTCTTT,CASSQGGRGRTEAFF
NA,few,TRBV11-3,TRBJ2-3,TGTGCCAGCAGCTTCCGGGACTCCCGTGATACGCAGTATTTT,CASSFRDSRDTQYF
TRBD1,NA,TRBV27,TRBJ1-5,TGTGCCAGCAGTTATGCAGGGGGGAATCAGCCCCAGCATTTT,CASSYAGGNQPQHF
NA,NA,TRBV6-1,TRBJ1-1,TGTGCCAGCAGTGAAATAATGAACACTGAAGCTTTCTTT,CASSEIMNTEAFF
TRBD1,NA,TRBV7-2,TRBJ1-2,TGTGCCAGCAGCTTAGATCACAGGGGGCGAGGCTACACCTTC,CASSLDHRGRGYTF
TRBD2,once,TRBV11-3,TRBJ2-1,TGTGCCAGCAGCTCGGAAGCGGGAGTGGAAGAGCAGTTCTTC,CASSSEAGVEEQFF
TRBD1,NA,TRBV7-2,TRBJ2-1,TGTGCCAGCAGCCGGGACAGGGAGCAGTTCTTC,CASSRDREQFF
TRBD2,NA,TRBV30,TRBJ2-1,TGTGCCTGGAGGGCGGGGGGCCCTTCCTACAATGAGCAGTTCTTC,CAWRAGGPSYNEQFF
TRBD1,once,TRBV5-6,TRBJ1-5,TGTGCCAGCAGCTCCGGGACAGGGCTCCGCAATCAGCCCCAGCATTTT,CASSSGTGLRNQPQHF
TRBD2,NA,TRBV5-1,TRBJ2-2,TGCGCCAGCAGCTTGACTAGCGGGACCACCGGGGAGCTGTTTTTT,CASSLTSGTTGELFF
TRBD1,NA,TRBV30,TRBJ1-5,TGTGCCTGGAGTGGACAGGGAGGTCAGCCCCAGCATTTT,CAWSGQGGQPQHF
NA,NA,TRBV11-3,TRBJ2-5,TGTGCCAGCAGCAGGGGAGGCCAAGAGACCCAGTACTTC,CASSRGGQETQYF
NA,NA,TRBV19,TRBJ2-5,TGTGCCAGTAGTATAGGAGTGGACAGCCAAGAGACCCAGTACTTC,CASSIGVDSQETQYF
NA,once,TRBV18,TRBJ2-6,TGTGCCAGCTCACTGAGCTCTGGGGCCAACGTCCTGACTTTC,CASSLSSGANVLTF
NA,NA,TRBV7-9,TRBJ2-2,TGTGCCAGCAGCCACAGTGGCGGGGAGCTGTTTTTT,CASSHSGGELFF
NA,few,TRBV6-9,TRBJ1-1,TGTGCCAGCCGGTACACTGAAGCTTTCTTT,CASRYTEAFF
NA,once,TRBV2,TRBJ1-5,TGTGCCAGCAGTGATTCTAATAGCAATCAGCCCCAGCATTTT,CASSDSNSNQPQHF
TRBD1,NA,TRBV30,TRBJ2-1,TGTGCCTGGAGCCTGGGACAGGGAGGGAATGAGCAGTTCTTC,CAWSLGQGGNEQFF
TRBD1,NA,TRBV28,TRBJ2-1,TGTGCCAGCAACACCGGGACAGGGTACAATGAGCAGTTCTTC,CASNTGTGYNEQFF
NA,NA,TRBV5-1,TRBJ2-2,TGCGCCAGCACCCTACGGGGGTACACCGGGGAGCTGTTTTTT,CASTLRGYTGELFF
TRBD1,NA,TRBV19,TRBJ2-7,TGTGCCAGTAGTAGAAATGGACAGGGGGCGAACTACGAGCAGTACTTC,CASSRNGQGANYEQYF
TRBD1,NA,TRBV5-1,TRBJ1-4,TGCGCCAGCAGCCGCGGACAGGGGAATGAAAAACTGTTTTTT,CASSRGQGNEKLFF
TRBD2,NA,TRBV30,TRBJ2-2,TGTGCCTGGAGGACTAGCGGGGGTTACACCGGGGAGCTGTTTTTT,CAWRTSGGYTGELFF
NA,NA,TRBV2,TRBJ2-1,TGTGCCGGCGGGCAGGGGGGTATTATGAATGAGCAGTTCTTC,CAGGQGGIMNEQFF
NA,NA,TRBV30,TRBJ2-1,TGTGCCTGGAGTCCCCTAAGGGGCAATGAGCAGTTCTTC,CAWSPLRGNEQFF
TRBD1,NA,TRBV4-3,TRBJ2-3,TGCGCCAGCAGCCAAGAGTTGCGACAGGGGGGCAGGCAGTATTTT,CASSQELRQGGRQYF
NA,NA,TRBV19,TRBJ1-2,TGTGCCAGTAGTATAGTACCCGGAGGACAGAGCGCGTTCTATGGCTACACCTTC,CASSIVPGGQSAFYGYTF
NA,NA,TRBV7-9,TRBJ1-2,TGTGCCAGCAGCTTAGAACTGCAGGGTGGCTACACCTTC,CASSLELQGGYTF
NA,NA,TRBV5-6,TRBJ1-5,TGTGCCAGCAGCTTATCAGGGGCAGGGGATGAAAATCAGCCCCAGCATTTT,CASSLSGAGDENQPQHF
TRBD1,NA,TRBV6-5,TRBJ1-2,TGTGCCAGCAGTTCCGGGACAGGGTCTGGCTACACCTTC,CASSSGTGSGYTF
NA,NA,TRBV7-2,TRBJ1-1,TGTGCCAGCAGCCCCGGACAGTTTGAAGCTTTCTTT,CASSPGQFEAFF
TRBD1,NA,TRBV2,TRBJ1-1,TGTGCCAGCAGTGTTACTACAGGGGCCACTGAAGCTTTCTTT,CASSVTTGATEAFF
TRBD1,NA,TRBV6-1,TRBJ2-7,TGTGCCAGCAGTGTCGGACAGGGGAGTTACGAGCAGTACTTC,CASSVGQGSYEQYF
TRBD2,NA,TRBV7-3,TRBJ2-5,TGTGCCAGCAGCTTAACATCCGGCGGGAGGGGGACCCAGTACTTC,CASSLTSGGRGTQYF
TRBD2,NA,TRBV6-4,TRBJ2-3,TGTGCCAGCAGTGACGGCGGGGGGGCGACAGATACGCAGTATTTT,CASSDGGGATDTQYF
TRBD2,NA,TRBV5-1,TRBJ2-2,TGCGCCAGCAGCTTGGAGGGACCCCGGGGGGACACCGGGGAGCTGTTTTTT,CASSLEGPRGDTGELFF
TRBD1,NA,TRBV7-6,TRBJ2-2,TGTGCCAGCAGCCCACGGACAGGGGGCGACACCGGGGAGCTGTTTTTT,CASSPRTGGDTGELFF
TRBD1,NA,TRBV18,TRBJ2-1,TGTGCCAGCTCACCGAAGACAGGGGGTTCCGACAATGAGCAGTTCTTC,CASSPKTGGSDNEQFF
TRBD2,NA,TRBV19,TRBJ2-5,TGTGCCACCGGAGGGACTAGCGGGGTGTTAGAGACCCAGTACTTC,CATGGTSGVLETQYF
NA,NA,TRBV10-3,TRBJ1-1,TGTGCCATCAGAACAGGTCCCCTCCTCATGAACACTGAAGCTTTCTTT,CAIRTGPLLMNTEAFF
NA,once,TRBV30,TRBJ2-7,TGTGCCTGGAGTGCTACGCCCCCCTACGAGCAGTACTTC,CAWSATPPYEQYF
NA,NA,TRBV7-3,TRBJ2-1,TGTGCCAGCAGCTTGCGCGGGGATAGCTCCTACAATGAGCAGTTCTTC,CASSLRGDSSYNEQFF
TRBD1,NA,TRBV6-5,TRBJ1-5,TGTGCCAGCAGTCCGCGACAGGGGGATCAGCCCCAGCATTTT,CASSPRQGDQPQHF
TRBD1,NA,TRBV28,TRBJ1-1,TGTGCCAGCAGTTTCGTCCGGGACAGGGTAAACACTGAAGCTTTCTTT,CASSFVRDRVNTEAFF
NA,NA,TRBV9,TRBJ2-5,TGTGCCAGCAGCGTAGGGGGGCAGGTTTGGGAGACCCAGTACTTC,CASSVGGQVWETQYF
NA,NA,TRBV7-9,TRBJ2-7,TGTGCCAGCAGCTGGTATTTTGGGGCCGAGCAGTACTTC,CASSWYFGAEQYF
NA,NA,TRBV11-2,TRBJ1-1,TGTGCCAGCAGCGCGGACGGGTCAGGGGCTTTCTTT,CASSADGSGAFF
TRBD1,NA,TRBV9,TRBJ2-7,TGTGCCAGCAGCCCAAGTGGACAGGGGGAATACGAGCAGTACTTC,CASSPSGQGEYEQYF
NA,NA,TRBV7-9,TRBJ2-5,TGTGCCAGCAGTCAGGAGGGGGGGCGCGTGAAAGAGACCCAGTACTTC,CASSQEGGRVKETQYF
NA,NA,TRBV5-5,TRBJ2-6,TGTGCCAGCAGCGGGCAGGGCTCTGGGGCCAACGTCCTGACTTTC,CASSGQGSGANVLTF
NA,NA,TRBV30,TRBJ1-6,TGTGCCTGGAGTGTCCAGGGTGCAACACCCCTCCACTTT,CAWSVQGATPLHF
NA,NA,TRBV10-3,TRBJ1-5,TGTGCCATCAGTGAGGGTATAGCCAATCAGCCCCAGCATTTT,CAISEGIANQPQHF
TRBD1,NA,TRBV6-5,TRBJ1-5,TGTGCCAGCAGTTATACCGGACAGGGCAATCAGCCCCAGCATTTT,CASSYTGQGNQPQHF
NA,NA,TRBV2,TRBJ2-7,TGTGCCAGTAAGACAGAGGTGGAAACCTACGAGCAGTACTTC,CASKTEVETYEQYF
NA,NA,TRBV5-1,TRBJ2-7,TGCGCCAGCAGCCCTGGACAGAACACATACGAGCAGTACTTC,CASSPGQNTYEQYF